The text below deals with one TCR beta chain. RNA amounts of roughly 0.5 to 1 ug underwent reverse transcription with random hexamers. TCRdb fed the immunoSEQ multiplex PCR reads into MiXCR, producing one record per CDR3 protein. Seen here are roughly 88,000 distinct CDR3 sequences, approximately 96% observed once, and the top ten hold around 0.41%. The data belong to a study of CD8 T cells in Susac syndrome. Germline values: CDR1 DFQATT, CDR2 SNEGSKA (reference sequence). The junction had 8 bases not matched to a gene; V was cut back by 0 bases and J by 1 base. The CDR3 has 16 amino acids. The specimen was CD8+ T cells from PBMCs. V usage is TRBV20-1 and J usage is TRBJ2-5; 7 bases map to TRBD2. The receptor was isolated from a human donor with Susac syndrome. The DNA of the CDR3 is TGCAGTGCTAGAGATGAGCTAGCGGTCCCCCAAGAGACCCAGTACTTC. Translation: CSARDELAVPQETQYF.